Following are 31 T cell receptor beta chains from one sample sequenced in a study of T cells in Graves' hyperthyroidism and ophthalmopathy (dated by TCRdb to the late 2010s). Receptors were amplified or captured by multiplex PCR. Instrument used: Illumina HiSeq 2000. Amplification of TCR beta CDR3 regions was carried out from RNA transcripts. A first-round RT-PCR of the TCR CDR3 used the HTBI primer set with the Qiagen OneStep RT-PCR kit. TCRdb's own reprocessing of the public reads used fastp at Q25 and MiXCR and kept productive beta chains. Each CDR3 protein gets just one entry, which takes the most common genes and DNA from the rows behind it. The sample has about 380,000 distinct CDR3 sequences on record, roughly 20% of them singletons. The top ten clones comprise about 38% of the sample. Sequenced input: blood. The source of these receptors is a man aged 18 to 35 with Graves' ophthalmopathy.

This clonotype was seen ten or more times. The chain links TRBV7-9 to TRBJ1-5; D is perhaps TRBD1 (5 bases). Germline V gives CDR1 SEHNR, CDR2 FQNEAQ (reference sequence). The CDR3 is 16 residues long. V was clipped by 4 bases and J by 3 bases, with 16 bases between them. CDR3 region: CASSSQGYADNQPQHF. The CDR3 nucleotides read TGTGCCAGCAGCTCCCAGGGTTATGCGGACAATCAGCCCCAGCATTTT.

V gene TRBV11-2 combines with J gene TRBJ1-3; 7 bases line up with TRBD1. The CDR3 runs to 16 residues. J gave up 0 bases and V 3 bases, and 5 bases lay outside the gene matches. Per the germline V gene, CDR1 is SGHAT and CDR2 is FQNNGV. The CDR3 spells CASSFLAGGSGNTIYF. The CDR3 nucleotides are TGTGCCAGCAGCTTTCTAGCAGGGGGCTCTGGAAACACCATATATTTT.

V is TRBV27 and J is TRBJ2-2, with 10 bases that match TRBD1. Trimming removed 2 bases from V and 7 bases from J; junction bases left unmatched: 7. CDR1 and CDR2 from the germline V gene are MNHEY and SMNVEV (reference sequence). The CDR3 spans 16 residues. In nucleotides, the CDR3 is TGTGCCAGCAGTTTACTGAGACAGGGGGCGGGCGGGGAGCTGTTTTTT. Amino acid sequence: CASSLLRQGAGGELFF.

V is TRBV7-8 and J is TRBJ1-5, with 7 bases fitting TRBD1. The CDR3 length is 16 residues. The germline V gene has CDR1 SGHVS and CDR2 FQNEAQ. V lost 4 bases and J lost 9; bases outside the gene matches: 15. This CDR3 is CASSWQGTATSRPQHF. CDR3 in DNA: TGTGCCAGCAGCTGGCAGGGGACAGCAACATCTCGGCCCCAGCATTTT.

The rearrangement joins TRBV11-2 to TRBJ1-1, with 7 nucleotides matching TRBD1. Germline loops: CDR1 SGHAT, CDR2 FQNNGV. Trimming cost V 5 bases and J 0 bases; bases outside gene matches: 9. The length of the CDR3 is 16 residues. The CDR3 region is CASSRTQQGMNTEAFF. CDR3 in DNA: TGTGCCAGCAGCCGTACTCAACAGGGGATGAACACTGAAGCTTTCTTT.

The chain employs TRBV19 and TRBJ2-1, with TRBD2 matching 10 bases. J was trimmed by 2 bases and V by 3 bases; bases with no gene match: 4. The germline CDR1 and CDR2 sequences are LNHDA and SQIVND (reference sequence). This CDR3 is 16 amino acids long. CDR3 sequence (DNA): TGTGCCAGTAGTATCCATAGCGGGGGGACCTACAATGAGCAGTTCTTC. Translating gives CASSIHSGGTYNEQFF.

This clonotype was counted at least ten times. V is TRBV20-1 and J is TRBJ2-2; TRBD1 matches at 7 bases. V shed 7 bases and J 8 bases; nucleotides not matched to a gene: 10. Germline V gene sequence: CDR1 DFQATT, CDR2 SNEGSKA (reference sequence). This CDR3 spans 13 amino acids. The CDR3 region has the DNA TGCAGTGGCCTTACAGGGGAGTGGGGGGAGCTGTTTTTT. This gives the protein CSGLTGEWGELFF.

At least ten counts were recorded for this clonotype. The chain couples TRBV5-1 to TRBJ2-3, with TRBD2 matching over 9 bases. Germline V gene lookup returns CDR1 SGHRS and CDR2 YFSETQ. The V and J ends lost 2 bases and 2 bases, in that order; junction bases with no gene match: 3. The CDR3 consists of 15 residues. CDR3 DNA sequence: TGCGCCAGCAGCTTAGAGCGGGGGGACACAGATACGCAGTATTTT. Translation gives CASSLERGDTDTQYF.

CDR3 in DNA: TGTGCCAGTAGTATAAGGCCAGGGCCTGACTATGGCTACACCTTC. Protein product: CASSIRPGPDYGYTF. The gene calls are TRBV19 and TRBJ1-2; possible D gene TRBD1, 5 bases. The CDR3 sequence is 15 residues long. The V end was cut by 2 bases, the J end by 3 bases, with 13 bases between. Germline V lookup: CDR1 LNHDA, CDR2 SQIVND (reference sequence).

This clonotype was seen ten or more times. The genes are TRBV6-1 and TRBJ1-2; D call uncertain. Trimming removed 5 bases from V and 3 bases from J, with 10 bases in between. Germline V CDR1 and CDR2: MNHNS, SASEGT. This CDR3 has 13 residues. CDR3 bases: TGTGCCAGCAGTTACGACGGAGACTATGGCTACACCTTC. It codes for CASSYDGDYGYTF.

This clonotype came up a few times. The chain joins TRBV6-1 to TRBJ1-3; a possible D gene is TRBD1 (6 bases). The germline gives CDR1 MNHNS, CDR2 SASEGT. The germline V and J ends were trimmed by 5 bases and 2 bases, with 10 bases remaining between them. The length of the CDR3 is 14 residues. The CDR3 spells CASSLGATGNTIYF. The DNA of the CDR3 is TGTGCCAGCAGTCTGGGGGCGACTGGAAACACCATATATTTT.

This clonotype was seen more than once but under ten times. The V and J genes are TRBV4-1 and TRBJ2-1; the D is unclear. CDR3 length: 15 residues. In germline, CDR1 is MGHRA, CDR2 YSYEKL. The ends were cut back, 1 base at V and 2 bases at J, with 9 bases in the middle. CDR3 sequence reads: CASSQVRQPYNEQFF. The CDR3 DNA is TGCGCCAGCAGCCAAGTTAGGCAACCCTACAATGAGCAGTTCTTC.

This clonotype was seen repeatedly, ten times or more. The gene calls are TRBV28 and TRBJ2-7, with 8 positions matching TRBD1. CDR1 is MDHEN and CDR2 is SYDVKM in the germline V gene. J was trimmed by 5 bases and V by 2 bases; bases with no gene match: 5. The CDR3 is 14 amino acids. The CDR3 region is CASSLQGARNEQYF. The CDR3 bases are TGTGCCAGCAGTTTACAGGGGGCGCGGAACGAGCAGTACTTC.

This clonotype was seen more than once but under ten times. This chain links TRBV7-9 with TRBJ1-4; D unclear. With 1 base removed from V and 3 bases from J, the gap between germline ends came to 12 bases. Germline CDR1 reads SEHNR; CDR2 reads FQNEAQ (reference sequence). There are 16 residues in the CDR3. CDR3 protein: CASSLGEVLANEKLFF. CDR3 nucleotide sequence: TGTGCCAGCAGCTTAGGGGAGGTGTTGGCTAATGAAAAACTGTTTTTT.

Worth noting for this clonotype: A clone one base away is much larger, so this may be a read error. The chain links TRBV5-1 to TRBJ1-1, with D hard to call. This CDR3 contains 13 residues. CDR1 is SGHRS, CDR2 YFSETQ, per germline. The CDR3 nucleotides are TGCACCAGCAGCTTTTACAGGAACACTGAAGCTTTCTTT. Translating it yields CTSSFYRNTEAFF.

Notes on this clonotype: This may be a read error: a much more frequent sequence differs by one nucleotide. CDR3 coding DNA: TGTGCCAGCAGCGCCGCGCAGCAGTTCTTC. As protein: CASSAAQQFF. The chain uses TRBV2 and TRBJ2-1; D call uncertain. Trimming cost V 6 bases and J 11 bases, with 8 bases left between them. CDR3 size: 10 residues. Per the germline V gene, CDR1 is SNHLY and CDR2 is FYNNEI.

The gene calls are TRBV30 and TRBJ2-2, with D possibly matching TRBD2 (5 bases). CDR3 length: 12 amino acids. Germline-derived CDR1 and CDR2 are GTSNPN and SVGIG (reference sequence). Trimming left V 3 bases short and J 13 bases short, with 15 bases between. DNA for the CDR3: TGTGCCTGGAGAGTGCCACTAGTAGGGCTGTTTTTT. This codes for CAWRVPLVGLFF. The variable domain in full, with the rest retrieved from reference TRBV30 and TRBJ2-2, is SQTIHQWPATLVQPVGSPLSLECTVEGTSNPNLYWYRQAAGRGLQLLFYSVGIGQISSEVPQNLSASRPQDRQFILSSKKLLLSDSGFYLCAWRVPLVGLFFGEGSRLTVL.

This clonotype appeared many times. V usage is TRBV6-1 and J usage is TRBJ1-5; the D is unclear. The CDR3 loop spans 13 amino acids. Trimming removed 6 bases from V and 7 bases from J, with 13 bases in between. Germline V gene lookup returns CDR1 MNHNS and CDR2 SASEGT. The CDR3 coding sequence is TGTGCCAGCAGCCCAGGTGGGAGCCAGCCCCAGCATTTT. Translated: CASSPGGSQPQHF.

This clonotype turned up a few times. The chain couples TRBV14 to TRBJ2-3; D call uncertain. Germline V lookup: CDR1 SGHDN, CDR2 FVKESK. V lost 1 base to trimming and J lost 2 bases, with 13 bases between them. The CDR3 length is 16 residues. The CDR3 DNA reads TGTGCCAGCAGCCAAGCTGGTTTGGGTTACACAGATACGCAGTATTTT. Translating it yields CASSQAGLGYTDTQYF.

The genes are TRBV9 and TRBJ2-7; the D is unclear. Germline values: CDR1 SGDLS, CDR2 YYNGEE. CDR3 length: 14 residues. The V gene lost 0 bases and the J gene lost 4 bases, with 11 bases spanning the gap. In nucleotides, the CDR3 is TGTGCCAGCAGCGTAGGTTTGGGTAGTTACGAGCAGTACTTC. Translation gives CASSVGLGSYEQYF.

The sample holds a few counts of this clonotype. J is TRBJ1-1 and V is TRBV19; possibly TRBD1 for D (5 bases). The CDR3 is 14 amino acids. V was trimmed by 5 bases and J by 2 bases, leaving 12 bases between them. CDR1 is LNHDA, CDR2 SQIVND, per germline (reference sequence). The CDR3 bases are TGTGCCAGTAGTCCGAGGACACCCAACACTGAAGCTTTCTTT. Protein sequence: CASSPRTPNTEAFF.

This clonotype was found many times. The rearrangement joins TRBV27 to TRBJ2-2; no clear D. CDR3 length: 14 amino acids. From germline, CDR1 is MNHEY and CDR2 SMNVEV (reference sequence). V shed 3 bases and J shed 3 bases, with 8 bases lying between them. The CDR3 reads CASSFVRDTGELFF. The CDR3 DNA follows: TGTGCCAGCAGTTTCGTCCGGGACACCGGGGAGCTGTTTTTT.

In its sample, this clonotype was seen many times. The chain combines TRBV5-1 with TRBJ2-7; TRBD1 is a possible D gene (5 bases). Trimming left V 5 bases short and J 2 bases short, with 11 bases between. Per the germline V gene, CDR1 is SGHRS and CDR2 is YFSETQ. The CDR3 is 13 residues long. The chain's CDR3 is CASSHTGAYEQYF. The CDR3 DNA follows: TGCGCCAGCAGTCATACAGGAGCCTACGAGCAGTACTTC.

This clonotype has at least ten counts. The chain joins TRBV7-3 to TRBJ1-6, with a possible D match to TRBD1 (6 bases). The germline V gene encodes CDR1 SGHTA and CDR2 FQGTGA. V lost 5 bases and J 5 bases, leaving 13 bases between the germline ends. The CDR3 is 15 residues long. The CDR3 region has the DNA TGTGCCAGCAGCCTTAGGGGACACGATAATTCACCCCTCCACTTT. It codes for CASSLRGHDNSPLHF.

This clonotype has ten or more counts. The chain is built from TRBV3-1 and TRBJ1-1; D is unresolved. There are 13 residues in the CDR3. Germline V gene lookup returns CDR1 LGHDT and CDR2 YNNKEL (reference sequence). Trimming removed 1 base at V and 7 bases at J, with 10 bases between. The CDR3 bases are TGTGCCAGCAGCCAAGGGGCGAGGAATGAAGCTTTCTTT. It specifies CASSQGARNEAFF.

This clonotype was observed many times. This chain links TRBV3-1 with TRBJ1-2; weak D call: TRBD1 (5 bases). The V and J ends lost 3 bases and 1 base respectively, with 12 bases between them. The CDR3 runs to 15 residues. Germline CDR1 is LGHDT and CDR2 is YNNKEL (reference sequence). CDR3 sequence reads: CASSHEGRVNYGYTF. The DNA of the CDR3 is TGTGCCAGCAGCCATGAGGGGCGGGTTAACTATGGCTACACCTTC.

This clonotype was recorded many times. The chain couples TRBV5-1 to TRBJ2-3; 9 nucleotides match TRBD1. This CDR3 comprises 16 residues. J was trimmed by 4 bases and V by 2 bases; bases with no gene match: 8. Germline V gene sequence: CDR1 SGHRS, CDR2 YFSETQ. Here the CDR3 reads CASSLEQGARSDTQYF. The CDR3, as DNA: TGCGCCAGCAGCTTAGAACAGGGGGCAAGGTCAGATACGCAGTATTTT.

This clonotype was detected many times. The J gene is TRBJ1-2, the V gene TRBV7-9, with 9 bases aligning to TRBD1. V lost 5 bases, J lost 8 bases, and 9 bases stayed unmatched. From germline, CDR1 is SEHNR and CDR2 FQNEAQ (reference sequence). The CDR3 covers 14 residues. CDR3: CASSTGTGPGGYTF. In DNA form, the CDR3 reads TGTGCCAGCAGCACAGGGACAGGGCCCGGCGGCTACACCTTC.

This clonotype was counted at least ten times. The rearrangement joins TRBV12-3 or TRBV12-4 to TRBJ1-1; D might be TRBD1 (5 bases). V lost 6 bases and J lost 6, with 14 bases in between. This CDR3 region has 13 residues. The CDR3 bases are TGTGCCAGCAGCCCAGGGAGGGACGCTGAAGCTTTCTTT. Protein: CASSPGRDAEAFF.

This chain connects TRBV28 to TRBJ2-5; D is ambiguous. The V and J ends lost 6 bases and 5 bases respectively, with 10 bases between them. This CDR3 has 12 amino acids. Germline loops: CDR1 MDHEN, CDR2 SYDVKM. In DNA, the CDR3 is TGTGCCAGCAGCACACGACGGGAGACCCAGTACTTC. This gives the protein CASSTRRETQYF.

This clonotype has only a few counts. The rearrangement links TRBV9 to TRBJ1-2; possibly TRBD1 for D (6 bases). There are 14 residues in the CDR3. The germline V and J ends were trimmed by 7 bases and 8 bases, with 21 bases remaining between them. Germline lookup yields CDR1 SGDLS and CDR2 YYNGEE. The CDR3: CASGDGGGHWGYTF. The CDR3 coding sequence is TGTGCCAGCGGGGATGGGGGGGGGCACTGGGGCTACACCTTC.